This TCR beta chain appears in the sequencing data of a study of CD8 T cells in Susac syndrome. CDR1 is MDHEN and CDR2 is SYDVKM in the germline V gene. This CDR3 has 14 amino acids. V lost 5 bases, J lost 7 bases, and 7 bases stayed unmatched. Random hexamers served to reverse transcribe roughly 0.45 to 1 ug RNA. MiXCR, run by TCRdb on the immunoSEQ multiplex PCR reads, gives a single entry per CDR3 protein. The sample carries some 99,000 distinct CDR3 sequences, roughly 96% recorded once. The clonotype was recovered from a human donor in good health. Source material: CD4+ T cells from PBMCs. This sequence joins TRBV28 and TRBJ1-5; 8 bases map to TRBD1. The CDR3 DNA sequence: TGTGCCAGCAGTCGTCAGGGGGCCGAGCAGCCCCAGCATTTT. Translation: CASSRQGAEQPQHF.